This TCR beta chain emerged from a study of shared clonotypes between healthy human individuals. Naive-designated CD8 cells lacked CD45RO, were positively enriched for CCR7, and omitted terminally differentiated effector memory CD45RA+ cells. General observations from the study: Exclusively blood specimens were collected; tissue repertoires likely differ.

Authors' processing steps: Filtering differed, since immunoSEQ gave only junction sequences and no quality scores. Data came from immunoSEQ multiplex PCR; TCRdb stores just in-frame clones and leaves some out. For V, J and clone size, that table is used; D and trimming come from the DNA. The table records about 550,000 clones, less than 97% of them present only once. A note on this clone: Its antigen remains unidentified.

Trimming left V 3 bases short and J 5 bases short, with 7 bases between. The CDR3 loop spans 13 amino acids. CDR1 is PRHDT and CDR2 is FYEKMQ in the germline V gene (reference sequence). Sequenced sample: naive CD8+ T cells sorted from blood. The origin of this receptor is a woman younger than 45 in good health. The J gene is TRBJ1-4, the V gene TRBV13; D remains unclear. The CDR3 sequence is CASSLRLNEKLFF. In nucleotides, the CDR3 is TGTGCCAGCAGCTTGCGGTTAAATGAAAAACTGTTTTTT.